This entry features one T cell receptor beta chain sequence. This clonotype was counted a few times. It has no known antigen specificity. Qualities for individual bases were not recorded, and no much larger clone is one base off. Spanning cysteine to phenylalanine, the CDR3 consists of 14 amino acids. Only the CDR3 portion is preserved as DNA: 42 bases, with reading frame beginning at the first base. CDR1 is given as MNHEY and CDR2 as SMNVEV, both from the germline V gene (reference sequence). After removal of 3 bases from V and 4 bases from J, the junction retains 4 bases not matched to a gene. This specimen comes from a study of T cells in Graves' hyperthyroidism and ophthalmopathy (dated by TCRdb to between 2019 and 2020). Concerning the study at large: Peripheral blood samples were taken at the time of initial diagnosis, prior to any treatment. TCR V-J signatures able to tell the groups apart were searched for in a discovery cohort of 90 to 100 patients, of whom more than 40 had Graves' ophthalmopathy and roughly 57 had stable Graves' hyperthyroidism. For training and testing, the 100 or so patients in the discovery cohort were randomly divided in a 7:3 ratio. In addition, the study compared T-cell repertoires in thyroid tissue and in blood from 6 or 7 Graves' hyperthyroidism patients. Once sampling was done, hyperthyroidism patients were given methimazole at a starting dose of 30 mg daily, whereas ophthalmopathy patients were given high-dose intravenous methylprednisolone. Prospective prediction of ophthalmopathy was tested in an independent validation cohort of fewer than 20 hyperthyroidism patients and 15 to 17 patients who later progressed to ophthalmopathy. According to the paper, TCR Vbeta CDR3 sequencing was carried out on some 130 peripheral blood samples, which came from 40 to 45 ophthalmopathy, roughly 75 hyperthyroidism and about 17 progressor patients.

Stable Graves' hyperthyroidism was defined as the absence of progression to ophthalmopathy over 18 months of follow-up. Hyperthyroidism patients were newly diagnosed, with disease duration under 2 months, and aged 18 to 65 years. The study excluded patients with uncontrolled infections, other autoimmune diseases, pregnancy or lactation. Clinical symptoms, serum thyroxine and TRAb, thyroid ultrasound, and orbital computed tomography formed the basis for the diagnoses. Ficoll-Paque density gradient centrifugation was used to isolate PBMCs from about 10 ml of fresh peripheral blood. Trizol reagent was used to extract total RNA, and RNA quality was then checked on an Agilent 2100 Bioanalyzer. The TCR beta CDR3 regions were amplified from RNA transcripts. A first-round RT-PCR of the TCR CDR3 used the HTBI primer set with the Qiagen OneStep RT-PCR kit. Libraries were constructed in a second round of multiplex PCR, after which size selection and purification were carried out. Sequencing of the libraries was done on an Illumina HiSeq2000 using paired-end 100 bp reads. Turning to the authors' computational methods: SOAPnuke was used to process the raw data, throwing out any read that contained adapters or uncalled bases, had a mean Phred below 15, or lacked an exact constant-primer or identifier match. High-quality paired reads were merged using COPE v1.2.5, and each unique nucleotide sequence was defined as a clonotype. Clonotypes were aligned to IMGT TRBV, TRBD and TRBJ reference segments using MiTCR v1.1. The analysis included only V-J combinations with a frequency above 0.0001, which together covered 99% to 99.2% of the repertoires. A TCS score was defined as the ratio of F50 (clonal expansion) to E x V (chaos), with BLOSUM62-based TCRdist applied between CDR3 peptides within each V-J. Welch's t-statistics and random forest reduced around 520 V-J features to 10 to 15, which were used in a naive Bayes classifier (R e1071). Through fastp at Q25 and MiXCR, TCRdb rebuilt clones from the public reads, retaining in-frame beta chains. Duplicate CDR3 protein sequences are folded into a single record with the most common DNA and genes. TCRdb, rather than the study authors, made the V and J calls. This sample has 470,000 or so distinct CDR3 sequences in its table, and less than 25% of those were observed once. In total, the top ten clones hold 26% of the sample.

On the study overall, not on this receptor specifically: Most expanded thyroid clonotypes (frequency above 0.001) were also found in blood, which suggests that blood repertoires may mirror thyroid immune responses. During validation, the model predicted progression to ophthalmopathy a median of about 6.3 months ahead of onset, with more than 60% sensitivity and 72.22% specificity. No statistical method was used to fix the sample size in advance, and group allocation was not hidden from the investigators. Ophthalmopathy was separated from stable hyperthyroidism by a 13 V-J signature model, with roughly 88% sensitivity and approximately 81% specificity obtained in cross-validation and 80%/75% obtained in testing.

This clonotype was obtained from a man between 18 and 35 years old with Graves' hyperthyroidism. Recombination connected TRBV27 to TRBJ2-3; 7 middle bases align to TRBD2. Input material: blood. The CDR3 region reads CASSFGGWPDTQYF. The sequence in DNA is TGTGCCAGCAGTTTCGGGGGGTGGCCAGATACGCAGTATTTT.